Detailed here is one T cell receptor beta chain. Its target is unknown. This specimen belongs to a study of cytomegalovirus exposure and HLA in healthy donors. Whole-study results and caveats: The HLA-A and HLA-B alleles of most subjects were reportedly predicted accurately from TCR beta sequences.

The V and J ends lost 5 bases and 5 bases, in that order; junction bases with no gene match: 8. Germline-derived CDR1 and CDR2 are SGHVS and FNYEAQ. The CDR3 consists of 14 residues. Primers for the PCR totalled 60 Vbeta and 13 Jbeta. Only in-frame clones appear in the TCRdb table, and some are missing; sequencing was by immunoSEQ multiplex PCR. The sample includes 150,000 to 190,000 clones, around 79% of them seen just once. What was sequenced was PBMCs. This chain uses TRBV7-6 with TRBJ2-7, with 8 bases aligning to TRBD2. The source of this sequence is a man in his late teens or twenties in good health and CMV-seronegative. CDR3 bases: TGTGCCAGCAGCCCCGGGGGGGGCCTCGACGAGCAGTACTTC. Translation: CASSPGGGLDEQYF.